A single sample is the source of the 2 T cell receptor beta chains below, sequenced in a study of blood T cell repertoires in COVID-19. Data came from immunoSEQ multiplex PCR; TCRdb stores just in-frame clones and leaves some out. The sample yields fewer than 450,000 clones, 88% seen once. The sample consisted of PBMCs or T cells enriched from blood (not recorded which). The receptor source for this set is a woman aged 40 to 55 with acute COVID-19.

This chain links TRBV6-6 with TRBJ1-1; no reliable D call. The CDR3 loop spans 15 amino acids. The V end was cut by 0 bases, the J end by 1 base, with 9 bases between. Per germline, CDR1 MNHNY and CDR2 SVGAGI (reference sequence). The CDR3 protein is CASSYSPGTNTEAFF. CDR3 DNA sequence: TGTGCCAGCAGTTACTCACCAGGCACGAACACTGAAGCTTTCTTT.

This clone came up a few times. This may stem from a read error, because a much larger clone lies one nucleotide away. Other DNA sequences in this sample translate to the same CDR3. The rearrangement joins TRBV11-2 to TRBJ1-1; TRBD1 matches 9 bases. Looked up from germline, CDR1 is SGHAT and CDR2 is FQNNGV. CDR3 length equals 13 residues. J was trimmed by 4 bases and V by 3 bases; bases with no gene match: 0. CDR3 in amino acids: CASSLDRGTEAFF. CDR3 sequence (DNA): TGTGCCAGCAGCTTGGACAGGGGCACTGAAGCTTTCTTT.